These 18 T cell receptor beta chains were sequenced from one sample in a study of blood T cell repertoires in COVID-19. Repertoires were generated with immunoSEQ multiplex PCR, while TCRdb's copy carries only in-frame clones and drops some. The sample has 90,000 to 120,000 clones; roughly 90% are singletons. The sample comprised peripheral blood. Every receptor here comes from a woman aged 60-70 years with acute or convalescent COVID-19.

The rearrangement links TRBV24-1 to TRBJ2-1, with D perhaps TRBD2 (6 bases). This CDR3 is built from 14 residues. Trimming stripped 3 bases from V and 7 bases from J, with 12 bases between. Germline values: CDR1 KGHDR, CDR2 SFDVKD. CDR3: CATSDDTSSNEQFF. The CDR3 region has the DNA TGTGCCACCAGTGATGATACTAGCTCGAATGAGCAGTTCTTC.

This sequence joins TRBV7-9 and TRBJ2-2, with 8 bases identical to TRBD1. The CDR3 runs to 15 residues. Germline trimming cut 2 bases from V and 5 bases from J; bases unmatched to any gene: 4. Looked up from germline, CDR1 is SEHNR and CDR2 is FQNEAQ (reference sequence). DNA for the CDR3: TGTGCCAGCAGCTTATTCAGGGGGCAAACCGGGGAGCTGTTTTTT. Translating gives CASSLFRGQTGELFF.

This chain joins TRBV30 and TRBJ1-6, with 7 bases that match TRBD1. J was trimmed by 9 bases and V by 3 bases; bases with no gene match: 11. CDR1 is GTSNPN, CDR2 SVGIG, per germline (reference sequence). The length of the CDR3 is 15 residues. CDR3 nucleotide sequence: TGTGCCTGGAGCCAACAGGGGTTAGCTAGTTCACCCCTCCACTTT. Amino acids: CAWSQQGLASSPLHF.

This clone was recorded only once. The rearrangement joins TRBV10-3 to TRBJ2-3, with TRBD2 matching 7 bases. Germline CDR1 ENHRY, CDR2 SYGVKD. The CDR3 sequence is 18 residues long. V was pared by 0 bases and J by 1 base, with 10 bases of the junction left unmatched. CDR3 region: CAISESSLAGAGTDTQYF. The CDR3 DNA follows: TGTGCCATCAGTGAGTCCTCCTTGGCGGGAGCGGGCACAGATACGCAGTATTTT.

The rearrangement joins TRBV5-1 to TRBJ2-1; 9 bases fit TRBD2. The junction had 4 bases not matched to a gene; V was cut back by 0 bases and J by 6 bases. This CDR3 is built from 15 residues. CDR1 is SGHRS, CDR2 YFSETQ, per germline. CDR3 region: CASSLVAGGANEQFF. CDR3 nucleotides: TGCGCCAGCAGCTTGGTGGCGGGAGGGGCCAATGAGCAGTTCTTC.

The chain couples TRBV5-1 to TRBJ2-5, with TRBD2 matching 11 bases. This CDR3 has 16 residues. From germline, CDR1 is SGHRS and CDR2 YFSETQ. With 0 bases clipped from V and 5 bases from J, the junction kept 6 bases outside the gene matches. CDR3: CASSLGGLAAGETQYF. The DNA for the CDR3 is TGCGCCAGCAGCTTGGGGGGACTAGCGGCCGGGGAGACCCAGTACTTC.

This clone was observed a handful of times. This chain connects TRBV7-9 to TRBJ1-1; tentative D call: TRBD1 (5 bases). Germline V gene data show CDR1 as SEHNR and CDR2 as FQNEAQ (reference sequence). This CDR3 has 14 residues. V was trimmed by 2 bases and J by 0 bases, leaving 7 bases between them. DNA for the CDR3: TGTGCCAGCAGCTTACAGACAGTGAACACTGAAGCTTTCTTT. Translated: CASSLQTVNTEAFF.

V and J are TRBV7-6 and TRBJ1-3, with TRBD1 identical over 9 bases. The germline gives CDR1 SGHVS, CDR2 FNYEAQ. V trimming: 0 bases; J trimming: 3 bases; junction bases outside the gene matches: 3. The CDR3 loop spans 16 amino acids. The CDR3 DNA follows: TGTGCCAGCAGCTTAGCCGGGACAGGGAATGGAAACACCATATATTTT. It encodes CASSLAGTGNGNTIYF.

V is TRBV28 and J is TRBJ1-1; D unresolved. V was cut by 10 bases and J by 4 bases, with 10 bases left in between. Germline CDR1 and CDR2: MDHEN and SYDVKM. The CDR3 is made up of 11 amino acids. The CDR3 DNA is TGTGCCACCCTCACGAGCACTGAAGCTTTCTTT. Translated: CATLTSTEAFF.

This clone was counted once. The chain links TRBV5-1 to TRBJ1-1; 7 bases align to TRBD1. Germline CDR1 and CDR2: SGHRS and YFSETQ. The CDR3 runs 14 residues. The V segment lost 4 bases and the J segment 6 bases; nucleotides outside the gene matches: 9. Written as DNA, the CDR3 is TGCGCCAGCAGCACACTACAGGGGAGGTCTGAAGCTTTCTTT. It translates to CASSTLQGRSEAFF.

Here the CDR3 DNA reads TGCAGCGGTCAGGGTGGGAGGGGTCAGGAGTTCTTC. It codes for CSGQGGRGQEFF. This chain connects TRBV29-1 to TRBJ2-1; 7 positions match TRBD2. The ends lost 7 bases at V and 14 bases at J; junction bases unmatched: 14. The CDR3 sequence is 12 residues long. Looked up from germline, CDR1 is SQVTM and CDR2 is ANQGSEA.

This chain joins TRBV27 and TRBJ1-4; TRBD1 matches at 7 bases. Germline V lookup: CDR1 MNHEY, CDR2 SMNVEV (reference sequence). Trimming took 6 bases from V and 4 from J; bases not matched to a gene: 8. This CDR3 comprises 15 residues. CDR3 protein: CASSLTGRDNEKLFF. As DNA, the CDR3 is TGTGCCAGCAGCCTGACAGGGCGGGATAATGAAAAACTGTTTTTT.

The V and J genes are TRBV15 and TRBJ2-1, with 8 bases aligning to TRBD2. V was clipped by 2 bases and J by 7 bases; unmatched bases: 10. The CDR3 has 16 residues. CDR1 and CDR2 from the germline V gene are LNHNV and YYDKDF (reference sequence). The CDR3 protein is CATSRPVGREGNEQFF. As DNA, the CDR3 is TGTGCCACCAGCAGACCAGTCGGGAGGGAGGGAAATGAGCAGTTCTTC.

For the CDR3, the DNA is TGTGCCAGCAGCTTAACGGCGGGACACACCGGGGAGCTGTTTTTT. Protein: CASSLTAGHTGELFF. V usage is TRBV7-3 and J usage is TRBJ2-2; tentatively, D is TRBD2 (6 bases). This CDR3 is built from 15 residues. V lost 0 bases and J lost 3, with 8 bases in between. In germline, CDR1 is SGHTA, CDR2 FQGTGA.

The chain is built from TRBV10-1 and TRBJ2-3; 10 bases are a match to TRBD2. The CDR3 sequence is 16 residues long. The V and J ends lost 3 bases and 1 base, in that order; junction bases with no gene match: 4. Germline CDR1 WNHNN, CDR2 SYGVQD (reference sequence). CDR3 nucleotides: TGCGCCAGCAGTGAACTCCTAGCGGGAGGCACAGATACGCAGTATTTT. Amino acids: CASSELLAGGTDTQYF.

The CDR3 is CASSLVGGPMYNEQFF. The CDR3 nucleotides are TGCGCCAGCAGCTTGGTCGGCGGGCCGATGTACAATGAGCAGTTCTTC. The chain links TRBV5-1 to TRBJ2-1; D may be TRBD2 (5 bases). Per the germline V gene, CDR1 is SGHRS and CDR2 is YFSETQ. The CDR3 is 16 amino acids. V was shortened by 0 bases and J by 4 bases, with 14 bases between the two germline ends.

The rearrangement links TRBV4-2 to TRBJ2-2; 9 positions agree with TRBD2. The CDR3 runs to 19 residues. V lost 0 bases to trimming and J lost 1 base; unmatched junction nucleotides: 9. The V gene's germline CDR1 is LGHNA and CDR2 YNFKEQ. CDR3 residues: CASSQDRTAGGQNTGELFF. The CDR3 DNA reads TGTGCCAGCAGCCAAGATCGTACGGCGGGAGGGCAGAACACCGGGGAGCTGTTTTTT.

CDR3 residues: CAISYLPGAEQFF. The CDR3 DNA is TGTGCCATCAGTTATCTACCTGGGGCCGAGCAGTTCTTC. The chain uses TRBV10-3 and TRBJ2-1; weak D call: TRBD1 (5 bases). Germline-derived CDR1 and CDR2 are ENHRY and SYGVKD. The CDR3 totals 13 residues. Trimming removed 5 bases from V and 10 bases from J, with 15 bases in between.